This T cell receptor (beta chain) emerged from a study of identical twins (dated by TCRdb to 2016 to 2017). Regarding the complete study: To test whether fetal clonotypes persist, the study used deep sequencing on TCR alpha and beta repertoires from monozygotic twins, unrelated adults of various ages, and cord blood. Replicate twin experiments were performed at different times using different library preparation protocols to rule out contamination. General findings and caveats noted by the study authors: Fewer insertions were carried by abundant cord blood beta clonotypes; a weaker similar trend was observed in young adult naive repertoires, while no such trend was observed in memory repertoires. Invariant T cells such as MAIT and iNKT could partly confound zero-insertion analyses, although diverse VJ usage argued against such confounding for most clonotypes. The excess sharing between twins in beta out-of-frame sequences was weaker because fewer shared sequences reduced the signal-to-noise ratio. Because the same donors could not be followed over many years, conclusions were based on cross-sectional statistical analysis. Out-of-frame TCR alpha sharing in monozygotic twins was systematically underestimated by recombination models, whereas sharing between unrelated individuals was in agreement with the recombination models. Compared with coincidental sharing between unrelated individuals, out-of-frame TCR alpha sequences shared between twins had an excess of sequences with low generation probability.

To prepare the library, 5' RACE was applied. TCRdb lists the instrument as Illumina HiSeq 2000. A universal primer binding site was introduced by template switching, and a unique molecular identifier was present in the final cDNA, enabling accurate counting of TCR cDNA molecules. Specific primers in the conserved constant-segment region were used to synthesize first-strand cDNA for TCR alpha and beta chains. To control for contamination, every cDNA library carried two barcodes: a SMART-Mk sample barcode plus Illumina barcodes. TruSeq adapter sequences and Illumina sample barcodes were added in two successive PCR steps. Sequencing of the TCR alpha and beta cDNA libraries was done on the Illumina HiSeq platform using custom primers. The study's processing was this. MiGEC was used to process raw reads and extract unique molecular identifiers, and MiXCR was used to find CDR3 positions. Recombination models were inferred per individual with the repgenHMM and IGoR tools using an EM algorithm. The analysis of shared clonotypes was done with the tcR package in R, with sharing normalized by the product of cloneset sizes. To study raw recombination without the effects of thymic and clonal selection, out-of-frame nonproductive sequences were analyzed. Through fastp at Q25 and MiXCR, TCRdb rebuilt clones from the public reads, retaining in-frame beta chains. Rows matching on CDR3 protein sequence are summarized as one entry with the most common DNA and genes. None of the V and J calls come from the authors' own analysis; TCRdb made them. In this sample the table shows over 550,000 distinct CDR3 sequences, just over 7% of which occur a single time. 1.6% of the sample goes to the ten largest clones.

There are many counts of this clonotype. Its target antigen remains unknown. Base qualities were left out, and no much larger clone turns up one base away. Only healthy Caucasian donors were included. The twin cohort consisted of three pairs of female monozygotic twins, all aged roughly 18 to 29 years. Peripheral blood mononuclear cells were the source from which RNA for the TCR libraries was isolated. These data were also reused for a study on yellow fever vaccine responses in identical twins. Per that second paper: The authors reported that the T cell response to vaccination in identical twins appeared partly convergent and partly personalized. In the study, vaccine-responding T cell clones were precisely tracked in identical twins.

The sequence was obtained from a woman between 18 and 30 years old in good health. The sequencing sample was made of PBMCs.

Here the CDR3 is given as CASSTPTSGGPSYEQYV. The DNA sequence is given as TGTGCCAGCAGTACCCCGACTAGCGGGGGTCCCTCCTACGAGCAGTACGTC. Here the chain combines TRBV6-2 or TRBV6-3 and TRBJ2-7; 12 central nucleotides agree with TRBD2. Ends trimmed: V by 5 bases, J by 0 bases; bases unmatched to a gene: 8. The CDR3 contains 17 residues, cysteine and valine counted. Just CDR3 DNA is preserved here, 51 bases in frame from base 1. CDR1 and CDR2 were assigned from the germline V gene as MNHEY and SVGEGT.